These T cell receptor beta chains were read from a single sample in a study of blood T cells in healthy people across ages. TCRdb re-analysed the 5' RACE reads in MiXCR, keeping a single row per CDR3 protein. The sample lists 550,000 to 650,000 distinct CDR3 sequences; about 30% were seen once. Sequenced sample: blood. The receptors stem from a woman aged 80 or over in good health. Each CDR3 is given with its conserved first and last residue. The D gene is left open where the match is weak. Expanded clones get a size class; other rows say once, few or many, or leave the size out.

>TRBD1|TRBV29-1|-|TRBJ2-5
CSEGQGARETQYF
TGCAGCGAGGGACAGGGGGCCCGAGAGACCCAGTACTTC
>-|TRBV7-9|-|TRBJ2-5
CASSPLGQGGRGETQYF
TGTGCCAGCAGCCCTCTGGGCCAGGGAGGCCGTGGAGAGACCCAGTACTTC
>TRBD2|TRBV7-2|few|TRBJ2-7
CASTSGGGEQYF
TGTGCCAGCACGAGTGGCGGGGGGGAGCAGTACTTC
>-|TRBV5-1|-|TRBJ1-4
CASSWRGATNEKLFF
TGCGCCAGCAGCTGGCGGGGTGCAACTAATGAAAAACTGTTTTTT
>-|TRBV9|few|TRBJ2-5
CASSVAGSNEQYF
TGTGCCAGCAGCGTAGCAGGGTCCAATGAGCAGTACTTC
>-|TRBV30|-|TRBJ2-7
CAWKSVYEQYF
TGTGCCTGGAAGTCTGTCTACGAGCAGTACTTC
>TRBD1|TRBV12-3/TRBV12-4|-|TRBJ1-1
CASSDSTGYKTKAFF
TGTGCCAGCAGTGATTCGACAGGGTACAAGACTAAAGCTTTCTTT
>-|TRBV10-3|many|TRBJ1-5
CAISESSGRGARGNQPQHF
TGTGCCATCAGTGAGTCGAGCGGACGGGGGGCGCGGGGCAATCAGCCCCAGCATTTT
>-|TRBV20-1|many|TRBJ2-1
CSAPRRPGNEQFF
TGCAGTGCCCCCCGACGGCCGGGGAATGAGCAGTTCTTC
>-|TRBV6-5|medium-sized|TRBJ2-1
CASSYTDSSSYNEQFF
TGTGCCAGCAGTTACACGGATTCTAGCTCCTACAATGAGCAGTTCTTC
>-|TRBV4-3|-|TRBJ1-4
CASSQDPTGGEKLFF
TGCGCCAGCAGCCAAGATCCCACGGGGGGGGAAAAACTGTTTTTT
>-|TRBV7-6|-|TRBJ2-5
CASSLVPSQETQYF
TGTGCCAGCAGCTTAGTGCCTAGCCAAGAGACCCAGTACTTC
>TRBD1|TRBV4-3|few|TRBJ1-1
CASSHGSIGGTGGRGTEAFF
TGCGCCAGCAGCCATGGATCAATCGGTGGGACAGGGGGGCGAGGGACTGAAGCTTTCTTT
>TRBD2|TRBV29-1|many|TRBJ2-6
CSVEVAGGISGANVLTF
TGCAGCGTTGAGGTAGCGGGGGGGATCTCTGGGGCCAACGTCCTGACTTTC
>-|TRBV6-2/TRBV6-3|many|TRBJ2-6
CASSYSTFPGANVLTF
TGTGCCAGCAGTTACTCGACTTTCCCTGGGGCCAACGTCCTGACTTTC
>-|TRBV6-1|few|TRBJ1-4
CASSEEGGLVGEKLFF
TGTGCCAGCAGTGAAGAGGGGGGGTTGGTAGGTGAAAAACTGTTTTTT
>TRBD1|TRBV7-4|few|TRBJ1-2
CAGSLESPGAGGTGYGYTF
TGTGCCGGCAGCTTAGAGAGTCCGGGGGCAGGGGGTACGGGCTATGGCTACACCTTC
>-|TRBV5-1|-|TRBJ1-4
CASSGGSINEKLFF
TGCGCCAGCAGCGGCGGGAGTATTAATGAAAAACTGTTTTTT
>TRBD1|TRBV7-2|-|TRBJ2-3
CASSLLGTGLRDTQYF
TGTGCCAGCAGCTTATTAGGGACAGGGCTGAGAGATACGCAGTATTTT
>TRBD2|TRBV6-6|many|TRBJ2-3
CASSDPGGGSTDTQYF
TGTGCCAGCAGCGACCCCGGGGGGGGGAGCACAGATACGCAGTATTTT
>-|TRBV7-9|many|TRBJ2-3
CASRPPTGQYF
TGTGCCAGCAGACCGCCCACGGGGCAGTATTTT
>-|TRBV11-2|-|TRBJ2-1
CASNRGASSYNEQFF
TGTGCCAGCAACAGAGGGGCGAGTTCCTACAATGAGCAGTTCTTC
>-|TRBV4-1|many|TRBJ2-3
CASSQALLLTDTQYF
TGCGCCAGCAGCCAAGCTCTACTCCTCACAGATACGCAGTATTTT
>-|TRBV7-2|-|TRBJ2-3
CASSLAGPGSDTQYF
TGTGCCAGCAGCTTAGCCGGGCCAGGGTCCGATACGCAGTATTTT
>-|TRBV6-5|once|TRBJ1-1
CASEGPPGLGAPEAFF
TGTGCCTCCGAGGGCCCTCCGGGGTTGGGTGCGCCTGAAGCTTTCTTT
>-|TRBV6-5|-|TRBJ1-1
CASSYSRTPSTEAFF
TGTGCCAGCAGTTACTCGCGCACACCGAGCACTGAAGCTTTCTTT
>-|TRBV7-9|many|TRBJ2-6
CASSQLDVLTF
TGTGCCAGCAGCCAACTTGACGTCCTGACTTTC
>-|TRBV4-1|-|TRBJ1-4
CASSQVEGTNEKLFF
TGCGCCAGCAGCCAAGTGGAGGGAACTAATGAAAAACTGTTTTTT
>-|TRBV10-2|many|TRBJ2-5
CASSASYQETQYF
TGCGCCAGCAGTGCTAGCTACCAAGAGACCCAGTACTTC
>TRBD1|TRBV30|-|TRBJ2-7
CAWSPIGTAISYEQYF
TGTGCCTGGAGTCCCATCGGGACAGCCATCTCTTACGAGCAGTACTTC
>-|TRBV2|-|TRBJ1-1
CASSEGDPYTEAFF
TGTGCCAGCAGTGAAGGGGACCCTTACACTGAAGCTTTCTTT
>TRBD1|TRBV4-2|few|TRBJ1-5
CASSQEGQGAYNQPQHF
TGTGCCAGCAGCCAAGAGGGACAGGGGGCTTACAATCAGCCCCAGCATTTT
>-|TRBV6-2/TRBV6-3|-|TRBJ2-1
CASTALSFGLAEETQFF
TGTGCCAGCACCGCCTTAAGTTTCGGACTCGCGGAAGAGACCCAGTTCTTC
>-|TRBV30|-|TRBJ2-5
CAWSLNAETQYF
TGTGCCTGGAGTCTGAACGCAGAGACCCAGTACTTC
>-|TRBV4-1|few|TRBJ2-7
CASSRAGNYGQYF
TGCGCCAGCAGCCGAGCAGGGAACTACGGGCAGTACTTC
>-|TRBV3-1|-|TRBJ1-4
CASSPGTHGGKLFF
TGTGCCAGCAGCCCGGGAACCCACGGGGGAAAACTGTTTTTT
>-|TRBV12-5|-|TRBJ1-1
CASAPSGGAEAFF
TGTGCTAGTGCCCCGTCGGGGGGCGCTGAAGCTTTCTTT
>TRBD1|TRBV7-2|many|TRBJ2-1
CASSFRTGGHEQFF
TGTGCCAGCAGCTTCCGGACAGGGGGACATGAGCAGTTCTTC
>-|TRBV4-3|many|TRBJ1-2
CASSQDSGLYGYTF
TGCGCCAGCAGCCAAGATAGCGGCCTCTATGGCTACACCTTC
>-|TRBV6-1|-|TRBJ1-1
CASTLGVQNTEAFF
TGTGCCAGCACCCTGGGGGTTCAGAACACTGAAGCTTTCTTT
>TRBD1|TRBV20-1|many|TRBJ2-1
CSFDRVDGYNEQFF
TGCAGTTTTGACAGGGTTGACGGCTACAATGAGCAGTTCTTC
>-|TRBV2|few|TRBJ1-5
CASKGDSNQPQHF
TGTGCCAGCAAAGGAGATAGCAATCAGCCCCAGCATTTT
>-|TRBV5-1|-|TRBJ1-1
CASSLMWAGKKAFF
TGCGCCAGCAGCTTGATGTGGGCAGGGAAGAAAGCTTTCTTT
>-|TRBV29-1|few|TRBJ2-3
CSVVAEGHDTQYF
TGCAGCGTCGTAGCGGAGGGCCACGATACGCAGTATTTT
>TRBD1|TRBV6-1|few|TRBJ2-1
CASSERTGARNEQFF
TGTGCCAGCAGTGAGCGGACAGGGGCTCGGAATGAGCAGTTCTTC
>-|TRBV5-1|-|TRBJ2-6
CASSLAQHSGANVLTF
TGCGCCAGCAGCTTGGCCCAGCACTCTGGGGCCAACGTCCTGACTTTC
>-|TRBV30|-|TRBJ2-5
CAWESVETQYF
TGTGCCTGGGAATCGGTTGAGACCCAGTACTTC
>TRBD1|TRBV4-1|few|TRBJ2-5
CASSQESLGTGSETQYF
TGCGCCAGCAGCCAAGAGAGTTTGGGGACAGGTAGTGAGACCCAGTACTTC
>-|TRBV20-1|-|TRBJ2-7
CSARPDSIYNEQYF
TGCAGCGCACGGCCGGACTCTATATACAATGAGCAGTACTTC
>TRBD1|TRBV29-1|many|TRBJ2-6
CSVQTRDRASGANVLTF
TGCAGCGTTCAAACCAGGGACAGGGCCTCTGGGGCCAACGTCCTGACTTTC
>-|TRBV3-1|many|TRBJ2-5
CASSQMGRGRGETQYF
TGTGCCAGCAGCCAAATGGGGCGGGGCCGAGGAGAGACCCAGTACTTC
>TRBD2|TRBV7-2|-|TRBJ2-5
CASSLLSGGGGAGETQYF
TGTGCCAGCAGCTTATTATCGGGTGGCGGGGGGGCGGGGGAGACCCAGTACTTC
>TRBD2|TRBV4-1|-|TRBJ2-7
CASSQVTSRNEQYF
TGCGCCAGCAGCCAAGTGACTAGCAGGAATGAGCAGTACTTC
>TRBD2|TRBV20-1|many|TRBJ2-1
CSARPTGGGTFYNEQFF
TGCAGTGCTAGACCGACGGGCGGGGGAACCTTCTACAATGAGCAGTTCTTC
>-|TRBV30|few|TRBJ2-7
CAWSLPSGTKRLEQYF
TGTGCCTGGAGTCTACCTTCCGGGACCAAGAGATTGGAGCAGTACTTC
>-|TRBV30|-|TRBJ1-3
CAWSVRGGNTIYF
TGTGCCTGGAGTGTACGAGGGGGAAACACCATATATTTT
>-|TRBV6-1|-|TRBJ2-3
CASSLWFGRVDTQYF
TGTGCCAGCAGCCTCTGGTTTGGCAGGGTTGATACGCAGTATTTT
>-|TRBV30|few|TRBJ1-2
CAWRPVWSNYGYTF
TGTGCCTGGAGGCCAGTTTGGTCTAACTATGGCTACACCTTC
>TRBD2|TRBV6-5|many|TRBJ2-1
CASRSPARGGGNEQFF
TGTGCCAGCAGATCGCCGGCGCGGGGGGGAGGGAATGAGCAGTTCTTC